This TCR beta chain stems from a study of human T cells and chemical hapten exposure. Time point of the sample: patch test 1, 2 weeks after DPC sensitization. The sample's treatment: therapeutic diphenylcyclopropenone sensitization with weekly scalp DPC. TCRdb passed the RACE reads through MiXCR, listing each CDR3 protein once. The table records under 85,000 distinct CDR3 sequences, over 9% of them present only once. This CDR3 contains 16 residues. The germline V gene encodes CDR1 ENHRY and CDR2 SYGVKD. Deletions cut 3 bases from V and 5 bases from J, with 18 bases between. The chain links TRBV10-3 to TRBJ2-3; D might be TRBD2 (6 bases). The clonotype originates from a woman between 45 and 60 years old with alopecia areata. Some clones in this sample may be carry-over from other donors' samples. The sample here was whole blood, taken in connection with sensitization to the hapten diphenylcyclopropenone (DPC). CDR3 bases: TGTGCCATCAGTGACCCTCGCCGGAGCGGGTTAGATACGCAGTATTTT. Translation gives CAISDPRRSGLDTQYF.